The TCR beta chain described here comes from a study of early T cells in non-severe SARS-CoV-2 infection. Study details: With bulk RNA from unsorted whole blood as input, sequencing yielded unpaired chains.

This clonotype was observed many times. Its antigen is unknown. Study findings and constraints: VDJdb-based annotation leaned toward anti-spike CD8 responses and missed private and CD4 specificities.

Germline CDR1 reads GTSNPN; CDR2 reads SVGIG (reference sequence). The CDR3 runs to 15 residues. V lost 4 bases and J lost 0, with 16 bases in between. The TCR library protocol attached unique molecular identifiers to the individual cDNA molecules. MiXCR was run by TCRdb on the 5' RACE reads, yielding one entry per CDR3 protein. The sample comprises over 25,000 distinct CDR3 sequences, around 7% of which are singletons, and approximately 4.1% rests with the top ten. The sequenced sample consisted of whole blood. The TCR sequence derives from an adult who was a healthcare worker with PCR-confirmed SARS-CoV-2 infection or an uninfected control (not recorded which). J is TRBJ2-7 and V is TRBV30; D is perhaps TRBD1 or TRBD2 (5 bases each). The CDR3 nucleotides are TGTGCCTGGATGACGGGACGCGTAAACTCCTACGAGCAGTACTTC. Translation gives CAWMTGRVNSYEQYF.